One sample yielded the 21 T cell receptor beta chains listed below, sequenced in a study of blood T cells in healthy people across ages. Alongside a J-beta primer mix, a sample-barcoded 5' primer served in a second PCR lasting 7 to 11 cycles. TCRdb re-analysed the 5' RACE reads in MiXCR, keeping a single row per CDR3 protein. The sample has roughly 1 million distinct CDR3 sequences, 20% to 25% seen once. A further study also used this sample, focusing on T cells of mothers and their children.

Source material: blood. The source is a girl aged 2-15 years in good health.

CDR3 loop: CASPEREGLDETQYF. CDR3 sequence (DNA): TGTGCCAGCCCCGAGCGGGAGGGCCTGGATGAGACCCAGTACTTC. This sequence joins TRBV9 and TRBJ2-5, with 10 bases lining up with TRBD2. Germline V gene data show CDR1 as SGDLS and CDR2 as YYNGEE. The CDR3 has 15 residues. V lost 7 bases and J lost 5; bases outside the gene matches: 11.

The chain combines TRBV29-1 with TRBJ2-5; D call uncertain. The germline CDR1 and CDR2 sequences are SQVTM and ANQGSEA. This CDR3 is built from 17 residues. Trimming removed 0 bases at V and 4 bases at J, with 21 bases between. CDR3 amino acids: CSVEDLQGPWAGETQYF. The CDR3 coding sequence is TGCAGCGTTGAAGATCTTCAAGGCCCTTGGGCCGGAGAGACCCAGTACTTC. Based on the CDR3 plus reference TRBV29-1 and TRBJ2-5, the full variable domain is SAVISQKPSRDICQRGTSLTIQCQVDSQVTMMFWYRQQPGQSLTLIATANQGSEATYESGFVIDKFPISRPNLTFSTLTVSNMSPEDSSIYLCSVEDLQGPWAGETQYFGPGTRLLVL.

The chain links TRBV19 to TRBJ1-2; 8 positions agree with TRBD1. CDR1 LNHDA and CDR2 SQIVND come from the germline V gene (reference sequence). Trimming cost V 5 bases and J 4 bases; bases outside gene matches: 6. The CDR3 runs 14 residues. In nucleotides, the CDR3 is TGTGCCAGTAGTGCTTCTGGACAGGGCTATGGCTACACCTTC. Amino acid sequence: CASSASGQGYGYTF.

This clonotype was recorded a few times. The chain uses TRBV7-3 and TRBJ2-3, with 7 bases that match TRBD1. CDR1 and CDR2 from the germline V gene are SGHTA and FQGTGA. This CDR3 spans 14 amino acids. Trimming removed 5 bases from V and 2 bases from J; junction bases left unmatched: 4. The chain's CDR3 is CASSRDSNTDTQYF. CDR3 nucleotide sequence: TGTGCCAGCAGCCGGGACAGCAACACAGATACGCAGTATTTT. The whole variable domain, filled in from reference TRBV7-3 and TRBJ2-3, reads GAGVSQTPSNKVTEKGKYVELRCDPISGHTALYWYRQSLGQGPEFLIYFQGTGAADDSGLPNDRFFAVRPEGSVSTLKIQRTERGDSAVYLCASSRDSNTDTQYFGPGTRLTVL.

Regarding this clonotype: A much larger clonotype is one base distant, so this may be a read error. The CDR3 sequence is CANSPSGAHNEQFF. CDR3 nucleotide sequence: TGCGCCAACAGCCCGTCCGGCGCTCACAATGAGCAGTTCTTC. This chain links TRBV5-1 with TRBJ2-1, with D unclear. Germline assignment: CDR1 SGHRS and CDR2 YFSETQ. The CDR3 totals 14 residues.

In this sample, this clonotype turned up a few times. This chain connects TRBV28 to TRBJ1-5, with D possibly matching TRBD1 (5 bases). The CDR3 sequence is 16 residues long. The V and J ends lost 4 bases and 0 bases respectively, with 13 bases between them. Germline V CDR1 and CDR2: MDHEN, SYDVKM. The CDR3 DNA reads TGTGCCAGCAGTTCCCCCACGGGGCCTAGCAATCAGCCCCAGCATTTT. Its translation is CASSSPTGPSNQPQHF.

V gene TRBV28 combines with J gene TRBJ2-7, with TRBD2 matching over 7 bases. This CDR3 is built from 19 residues. The germline gives CDR1 MDHEN, CDR2 SYDVKM. V was pared by 5 bases and J by 4 bases, with 23 bases of the junction left unmatched. The CDR3 nucleotides read TGTGCCAGCAGTGCCATACTAGCGACCGAGGTATGGGGACCGTACGAGCAGTACTTC. It specifies CASSAILATEVWGPYEQYF.

This clonotype has just a few counts. This rearrangement joins TRBV11-2 to TRBJ1-2; 9 bases line up with TRBD1. V lost 1 base, J lost 8 bases, and 8 bases stayed unmatched. The germline V gene encodes CDR1 SGHAT and CDR2 FQNNGV. The CDR3 has 15 residues. The CDR3 here is CASSLVDRGWGGYTF. CDR3 DNA: TGTGCCAGCAGCTTAGTGGACAGGGGTTGGGGCGGCTACACCTTC.

The chain links TRBV12-3 or TRBV12-4 to TRBJ1-5; D might be TRBD1 (6 bases). This CDR3 region has 15 residues. Trimming removed 4 bases from V and 3 bases from J, with 13 bases in between. CDR3 residues: CASSSTGQINQPQHF. For the CDR3, the DNA is TGTGCCAGCAGTTCCACCGGACAGATCAATCAGCCCCAGCATTTT.

This clonotype was observed a few times. J is TRBJ1-1 and V is TRBV7-3; D unclear. Per germline, CDR1 SGHTA and CDR2 FQGTGA. This CDR3 region has 14 residues. V shed 2 bases and J shed 3 bases, with 10 bases lying between them. The CDR3 reads CASSLLARYTEAFF. CDR3 DNA sequence: TGTGCCAGCAGCTTACTTGCCAGGTACACTGAAGCTTTCTTT.

This clonotype has a single count. The CDR3 DNA follows: TGCAGCGGCGGACAGGGCCTCAATGAGCAGTTCTTC. Amino acids: CSGGQGLNEQFF. The chain couples TRBV29-1 to TRBJ2-1; 8 bases line up with TRBD1. The CDR3 is made up of 12 amino acids. With 7 bases clipped from V and 6 bases from J, the junction kept 5 bases outside the gene matches. In germline, CDR1 is SQVTM, CDR2 ANQGSEA.

The V gene is TRBV15, the J gene TRBJ2-1, with TRBD1 identical over 7 bases. The V and J ends lost 2 bases and 4 bases, in that order; junction bases with no gene match: 20. This CDR3 has 20 residues. CDR1 LNHNV and CDR2 YYDKDF come from the germline V gene (reference sequence). CDR3 in DNA: TGTGCCACCAGCAGACCCGAGATGCGTAGGGGGCCCCCCGGATACAATGAGCAGTTCTTC. Its translation is CATSRPEMRRGPPGYNEQFF.

This clonotype was seen only once. The chain combines TRBV4-3 with TRBJ1-5, with 8 bases fitting TRBD1. V was pared by 3 bases and J by 4 bases, with 8 bases of the junction left unmatched. CDR3 size: 16 residues. From germline, CDR1 is LGHNA and CDR2 YSLEER. The CDR3 reads CASSQNDRGRNQPQHF. The CDR3, as DNA: TGCGCCAGCAGCCAGAACGACAGGGGTCGGAATCAGCCCCAGCATTTT.

This clonotype was seen more than once but under ten times. DNA for the CDR3: TGTGCCACCTTCAGGGAGGGAGGAGAGACCCAGTACTTC. It is translated as CATFREGGETQYF. The V call is TRBV10-3, the J call TRBJ2-5; TRBD2 matches at 7 bases. The CDR3 is made up of 13 amino acids. Germline V gives CDR1 ENHRY, CDR2 SYGVKD. V lost 10 bases, J lost 4 bases, and 9 bases stayed unmatched.

The chain has TRBV19 and TRBJ1-5; no clear D gene. This CDR3 region has 15 residues. Trimming pared 10 bases from V and 0 bases from J, leaving 16 bases between. The germline gives CDR1 LNHDA, CDR2 SQIVND (reference sequence). This CDR3 reads CATLGRRNSNQPQHF. DNA of the CDR3: TGTGCCACCCTCGGCCGGAGAAATAGCAATCAGCCCCAGCATTTT.

V gene TRBV6-2 or TRBV6-3 combines with J gene TRBJ1-2; D not resolved. Germline V CDR1 and CDR2: MNHEY, SVGEGT. Trimming removed 2 bases from V and 3 bases from J, with 10 bases in between. The CDR3 has 14 amino acids. The CDR3, as DNA: TGTGCCAGCAGTTACGGCGCGGATCACTATGGCTACACCTTC. The encoded protein is CASSYGADHYGYTF.

This clonotype was observed a handful of times. The chain carries TRBV28 and TRBJ2-1; TRBD1 matches at 7 bases. TRBJ2-7 matches the DNA end more closely, so the J call is doubtful. The CDR3 sequence is 16 residues long. Germline loops: CDR1 MDHEN, CDR2 SYDVKM. CDR3 DNA sequence: TGTGCCAGCACCCTCAAGTTGCGGACAGGAGGAATTGAGCAGTACTTC. The encoded protein is CASTLKLRTGGIEQYF.

The chain uses TRBV7-9 and TRBJ1-4; tentatively, D is TRBD1 (5 bases). This CDR3 region has 15 residues. Germline-derived CDR1 and CDR2 are SEHNR and FQNEAQ (reference sequence). Trimming removed 1 base at V and 8 bases at J, with 14 bases between. CDR3: CASSLVGGDLEKLFF. The DNA for the CDR3 is TGTGCCAGCAGCTTAGTGGGGGGGGACCTCGAAAAACTGTTTTTT.

This rearrangement joins TRBV14 to TRBJ2-3; D is uncertain. V was trimmed by 0 bases and J by 0 bases, leaving 7 bases between them. The CDR3 runs to 15 residues. Germline CDR1 reads SGHDN; CDR2 reads FVKESK. The DNA of the CDR3 is TGTGCCAGCAGCCAAGAACAATGGAGCACAGATACGCAGTATTTT. This gives the protein CASSQEQWSTDTQYF.

This clonotype occurred a few times. The rearrangement uses TRBV21-1 and TRBJ2-7. TRBV21-1 is described as a pseudogene. CDR3 length equals 12 residues. The CDR3 reads CASGRSEDEQYF. CDR3 coding DNA: TGTGCCAGCGGACGGTCCGAGGACGAGCAGTACTTC.

V is TRBV7-9 and J is TRBJ2-7; weak D call: TRBD2 (6 bases). Germline V gives CDR1 SEHNR, CDR2 FQNEAQ (reference sequence). The V gene lost 5 bases and the J gene lost 4 bases, with 15 bases spanning the gap. The CDR3 covers 14 residues. The CDR3 spells CASSPLGGGYEQYF. CDR3 bases: TGTGCCAGCAGCCCACTGGGGGGAGGATACGAGCAGTACTTC.